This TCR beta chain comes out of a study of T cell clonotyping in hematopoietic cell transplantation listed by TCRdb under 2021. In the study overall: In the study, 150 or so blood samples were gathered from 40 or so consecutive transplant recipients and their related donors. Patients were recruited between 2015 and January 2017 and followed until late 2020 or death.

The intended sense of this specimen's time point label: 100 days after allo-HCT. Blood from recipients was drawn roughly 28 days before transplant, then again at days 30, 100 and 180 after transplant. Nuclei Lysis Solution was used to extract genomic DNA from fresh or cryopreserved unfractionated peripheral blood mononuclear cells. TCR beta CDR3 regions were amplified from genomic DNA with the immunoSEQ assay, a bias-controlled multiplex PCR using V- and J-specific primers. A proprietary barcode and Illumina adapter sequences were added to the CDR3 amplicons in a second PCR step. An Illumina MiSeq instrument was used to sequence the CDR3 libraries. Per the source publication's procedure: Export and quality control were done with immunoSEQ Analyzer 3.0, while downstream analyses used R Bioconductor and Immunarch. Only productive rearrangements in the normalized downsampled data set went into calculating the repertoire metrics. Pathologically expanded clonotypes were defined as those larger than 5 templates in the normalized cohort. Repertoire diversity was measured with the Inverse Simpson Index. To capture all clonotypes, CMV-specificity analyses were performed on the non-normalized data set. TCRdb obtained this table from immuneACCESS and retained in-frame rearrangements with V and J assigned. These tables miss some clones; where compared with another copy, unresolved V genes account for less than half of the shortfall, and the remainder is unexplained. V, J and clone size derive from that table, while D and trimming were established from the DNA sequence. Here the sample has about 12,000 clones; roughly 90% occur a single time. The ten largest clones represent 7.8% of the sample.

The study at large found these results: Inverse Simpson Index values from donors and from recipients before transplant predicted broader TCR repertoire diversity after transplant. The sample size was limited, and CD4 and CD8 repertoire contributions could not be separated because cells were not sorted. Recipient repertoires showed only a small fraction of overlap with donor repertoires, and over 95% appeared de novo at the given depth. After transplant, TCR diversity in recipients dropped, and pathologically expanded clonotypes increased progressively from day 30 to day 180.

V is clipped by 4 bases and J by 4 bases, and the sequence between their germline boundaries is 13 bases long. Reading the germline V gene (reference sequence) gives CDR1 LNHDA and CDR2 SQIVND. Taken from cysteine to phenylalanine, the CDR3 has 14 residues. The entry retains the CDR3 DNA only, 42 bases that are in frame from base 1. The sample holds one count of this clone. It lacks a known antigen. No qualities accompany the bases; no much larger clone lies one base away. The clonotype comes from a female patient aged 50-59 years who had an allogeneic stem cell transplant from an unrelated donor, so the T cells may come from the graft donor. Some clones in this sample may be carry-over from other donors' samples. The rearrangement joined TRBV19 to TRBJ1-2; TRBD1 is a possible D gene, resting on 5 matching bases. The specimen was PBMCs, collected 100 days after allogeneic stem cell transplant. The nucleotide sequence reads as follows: TGTGCCAGTAGTACGGGGACGGGAAGCTATGGCTACACCTTC. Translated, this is CASSTGTGSYGYTF.